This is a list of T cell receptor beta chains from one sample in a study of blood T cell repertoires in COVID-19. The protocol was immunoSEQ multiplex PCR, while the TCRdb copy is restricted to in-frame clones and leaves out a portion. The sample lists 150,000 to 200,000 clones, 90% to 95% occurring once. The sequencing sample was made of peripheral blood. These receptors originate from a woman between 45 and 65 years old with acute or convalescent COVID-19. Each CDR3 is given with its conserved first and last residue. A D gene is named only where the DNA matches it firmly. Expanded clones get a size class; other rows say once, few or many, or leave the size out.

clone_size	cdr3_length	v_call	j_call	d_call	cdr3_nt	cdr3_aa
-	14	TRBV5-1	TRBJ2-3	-	TGCGCCAGCAGCTTGGAGCGCCTACCTGATACGCAGTATTTT	CASSLERLPDTQYF
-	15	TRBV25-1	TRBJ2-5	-	TGTGCCAGCAGTGAATCGCTTACAGCTCAAGAGACCCAGTACTTC	CASSESLTAQETQYF
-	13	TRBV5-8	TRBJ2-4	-	TGTGCCAGCAGCTTGAGGGGGTCCAACATTCAGTACTTC	CASSLRGSNIQYF
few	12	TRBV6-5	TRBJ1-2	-	TGTGCCAGCAGTCCGACCCGGGAGGGCTACACCTTC	CASSPTREGYTF
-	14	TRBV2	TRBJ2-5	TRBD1	TGTGCCAGCAGTGCACAGGGGGCGCGGGAGACCCAGTACTTC	CASSAQGARETQYF
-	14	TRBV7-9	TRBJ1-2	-	TGTGCCAGCAGCTTAGTTGGCAGGGGTGATGGCTACACCTTC	CASSLVGRGDGYTF
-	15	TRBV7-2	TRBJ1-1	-	TGTGCCAGCAGCTCCCCGGACAGTTTGAACACTGAAGCTTTCTTT	CASSSPDSLNTEAFF
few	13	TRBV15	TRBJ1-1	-	TGTGCCACCAGCACACCGGGGGGTGCTGAAGCTTTCTTT	CATSTPGGAEAFF
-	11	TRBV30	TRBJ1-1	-	TGTGCCTGGAGAGGAGGGGCTGAAGCTTTCTTT	CAWRGGAEAFF
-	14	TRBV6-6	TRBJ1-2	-	TGTGCCAGCAAGGGGAACAGGTTACTCTATGGCTACACCTTC	CASKGNRLLYGYTF
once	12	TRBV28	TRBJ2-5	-	TGTGCCTGTAACGGGATCCAAGAGACCCAGTACTTC	CACNGIQETQYF
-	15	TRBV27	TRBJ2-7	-	TGTGCCAGCAGTCCCACCGGGACATACTCCTACGAGCAGTACTTC	CASSPTGTYSYEQYF
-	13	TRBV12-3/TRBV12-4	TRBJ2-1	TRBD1	TGTGCCAGCAGACCTACAGGGGGCCGGGAGCAGTTCTTC	CASRPTGGREQFF
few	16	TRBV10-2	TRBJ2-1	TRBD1	TGCGCCAGCAGTGAGATAGGGGGCATATCCTACAATGAGCAGTTCTTC	CASSEIGGISYNEQFF
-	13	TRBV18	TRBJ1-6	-	TGTGCCAGCTCGCCTGGACAGCTCTCCCCCCTCCACTTT	CASSPGQLSPLHF
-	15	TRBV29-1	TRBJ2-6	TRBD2	TGCAGCGTAGCACGGGGGGGGCTCGGGGCCAACGTCCTGACTTTC	CSVARGGLGANVLTF
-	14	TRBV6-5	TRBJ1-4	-	TGTGCCAGCAGCGTGGAGAGATCCAATGAAAAACTGTTTTTT	CASSVERSNEKLFF
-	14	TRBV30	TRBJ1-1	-	TGTGCCTGGAGTTCCCAGGGCTCTGGGACTGAAGCTTTCTTT	CAWSSQGSGTEAFF
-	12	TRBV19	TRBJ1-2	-	TGTGCCAGTAGTATTCAAGGAGCGGGCTACACCTTC	CASSIQGAGYTF
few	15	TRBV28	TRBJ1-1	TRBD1	TGTGCCAGCAGTTTAGGACAGGCACAGAACACTGAAGCTTTCTTT	CASSLGQAQNTEAFF
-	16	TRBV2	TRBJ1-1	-	TGTGCCAGCAGTGGGAGCGGCAGCCAAGGCGACACTGAAGCTTTCTTT	CASSGSGSQGDTEAFF
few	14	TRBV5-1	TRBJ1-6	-	TGCGCCAGCAGCCCTCAGGGACTAAATTCACCCCTCCACTTT	CASSPQGLNSPLHF